Listed below are T cell receptor beta chains from one sample, sequenced in a study of T cells in Graves' hyperthyroidism and ophthalmopathy. MiXCR was run by TCRdb on the multiplex PCR reads, yielding one entry per CDR3 protein. Of 550,000 to 650,000 distinct CDR3 sequences in the sample, roughly 13% were seen once. Material: blood. The receptors were gathered from a woman aged 25 to 39 with Graves' hyperthyroidism that later progressed to Graves' ophthalmopathy. CDR3s include the opening cysteine and the closing phenylalanine or tryptophan. Fields, in order: D gene, clone size, V gene, J gene, CDR3 DNA, CDR3 protein. D genes are given only for firm matches. Clone size is given for some rows only: seen once, a few or many times, or a class if the clone is expanded.

>TRBD2|many|TRBV20-1|TRBJ2-1
TGCAGTGCGATAGCGGGAGGGCTATACAATGAGCAGTTCTTC
CSAIAGGLYNEQFF
>-|many|TRBV3-1|TRBJ2-7
TGTGCCAGCAGCCAAGACGCTGCGGTGGTGGACGAGCAGTACTTC
CASSQDAAVVDEQYF
>TRBD2|few|TRBV30|TRBJ2-7
TGTGCCTTTCGACGACTAGCGGGAGCGTCCGAGCAGTACTTC
CAFRRLAGASEQYF
>-|many|TRBV28|TRBJ2-1
TGTGCCAGCAGTTTTCAGGATATCTGGGCCGACAATGAGCAGTTCTTC
CASSFQDIWADNEQFF
>-|-|TRBV6-1|TRBJ2-3
TGTGCCGGGGAACAGGGAGGCACAGATACGCAGTATTTT
CAGEQGGTDTQYF
>-|many|TRBV2|TRBJ2-7
TGTGCCAGCAATAGACCCGGGACGGTAACCTACGAGCAGTACTTC
CASNRPGTVTYEQYF
>-|few|TRBV16|TRBJ1-5
TGTGCCAGCAGCCCCCGGGCACACCTGGGAGGGAGTCAGCCCCAGCATTTT
CASSPRAHLGGSQPQHF
>-|-|TRBV7-9|TRBJ2-1
TGTGCCAGCAGCTCGGGGGACAGCTCCAAGCAGTTCTTC
CASSSGDSSKQFF
>-|few|TRBV9|TRBJ2-7
TGTGCCAGCAGCGACGGTGGATACCAGCAGTACTTC
CASSDGGYQQYF
>-|many|TRBV2|TRBJ1-1
TGTGCCAGCTACAGGACAGCGAACACTGAAGCTTTCTTT
CASYRTANTEAFF
>-|many|TRBV3-1|TRBJ1-1
TGTGCCAGCAGCCCCCGGGGGGCGGCGAACACTGAAGCTTTCTTT
CASSPRGAANTEAFF
>-|many|TRBV11-2|TRBJ1-2
TGTGCCAGCAGCTTAGATGGGGTAGCGTATGGCTACACCTTC
CASSLDGVAYGYTF
>-|many|TRBV12-5|TRBJ1-2
TGTGCTAGTGCCTTGCCCGAAAGGGGGGACTCAGGGGTAGGCTACACCTTC
CASALPERGDSGVGYTF
>-|-|TRBV7-2|TRBJ2-1
TGTGCCAGCAGCCCTCTATATGAGCAGTTCTTC
CASSPLYEQFF
>-|many|TRBV18|TRBJ1-1
TGTGCCAGCTCATTGAATGAAAACACTGAAGCTTTCTTT
CASSLNENTEAFF
>TRBD2|many|TRBV28|TRBJ2-3
TGTGCCAGCAGTTCCACAGGGGGAGCGGGAGGGCCGGTAGATACGCAGTATTTT
CASSSTGGAGGPVDTQYF